In its sample, the clone carrying this T cell receptor (beta chain) was seen a few times. Its antigen is still unknown. This sample was taken from a study of human T cells and chemical hapten exposure. The overall study: In the sensitization step, 2% DPC was placed on 2 cm by 2 cm of upper inner arm skin.

The CDR3 consists of 16 residues. V lost 3 bases and J lost 2; bases outside the gene matches: 10. Germline CDR1 and CDR2: DFQATT and SNEGSKA (reference sequence). As for time point: pre-sensitization, week 0. Treatment given: therapeutic diphenylcyclopropenone sensitization with weekly scalp DPC. Total RNA was isolated from unfractionated whole blood. From the RACE reads, TCRdb called clonotypes with MiXCR, one entry per CDR3 protein. The sample consists of under 400,000 distinct CDR3 sequences, less than 6.5% of them appearing once. Notes on the study in general: Expanded TCRs formed significantly more large CDR3 similarity clusters than controls.

This receptor was taken from a woman aged 45-65 years with alopecia areata. Some clones in this sample may be carry-over from other donors' samples. The sample in question was whole blood, obtained in connection with sensitization to the hapten diphenylcyclopropenone (DPC). The V gene is TRBV20-1, the J gene TRBJ2-3, with 8 positions matching TRBD2. Written as DNA, the CDR3 is TGCAGTGCTAGTGCCGGTGGGCGGGGGGCCACAGATACGCAGTATTTT. This sequence encodes CSASAGGRGATDTQYF.